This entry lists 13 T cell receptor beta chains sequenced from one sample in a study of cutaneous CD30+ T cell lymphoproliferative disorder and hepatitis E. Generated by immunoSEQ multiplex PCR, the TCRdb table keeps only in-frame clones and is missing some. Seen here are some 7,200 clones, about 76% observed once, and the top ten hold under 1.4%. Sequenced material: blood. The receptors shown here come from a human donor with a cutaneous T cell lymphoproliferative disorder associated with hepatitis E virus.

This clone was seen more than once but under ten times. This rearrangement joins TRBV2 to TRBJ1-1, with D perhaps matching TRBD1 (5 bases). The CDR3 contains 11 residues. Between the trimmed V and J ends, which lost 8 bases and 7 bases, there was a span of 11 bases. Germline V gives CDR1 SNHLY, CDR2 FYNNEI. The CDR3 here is CASLRGVEAFF. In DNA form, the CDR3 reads TGTGCCAGCCTGAGGGGAGTTGAAGCTTTCTTT.

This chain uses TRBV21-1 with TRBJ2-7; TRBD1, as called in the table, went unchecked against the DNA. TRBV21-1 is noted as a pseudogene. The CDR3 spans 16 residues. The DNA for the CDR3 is TGTGCCAGCAGCAACGGGGACAGGGGGTTATCCTACGAGCAGTACTTC. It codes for CASSNGDRGLSYEQYF.

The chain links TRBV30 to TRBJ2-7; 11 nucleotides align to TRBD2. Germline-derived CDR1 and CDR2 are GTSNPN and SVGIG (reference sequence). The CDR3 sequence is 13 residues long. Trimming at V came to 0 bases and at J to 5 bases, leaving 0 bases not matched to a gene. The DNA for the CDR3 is TGTGCCTGGAGTGTACTAGCGGGAGACGAGCAGTACTTC. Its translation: CAWSVLAGDEQYF.

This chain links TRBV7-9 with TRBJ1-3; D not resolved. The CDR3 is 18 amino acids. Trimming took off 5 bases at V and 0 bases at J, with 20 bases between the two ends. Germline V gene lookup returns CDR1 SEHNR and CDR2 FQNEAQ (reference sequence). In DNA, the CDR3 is TGTGCCAGCAGCCCTAAAGTAAATCGCCCGAGCTCTGGAAACACCATATATTTT. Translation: CASSPKVNRPSSGNTIYF. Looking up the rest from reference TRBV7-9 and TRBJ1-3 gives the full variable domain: DTGVSQNPRHKITKRGQNVTFRCDPISEHNRLYWYRQTLGQGPEFLTYFQNEAQLEKSRLLSDRFSAERPKGSFSTLEIQRTEQGDSAMYLCASSPKVNRPSSGNTIYFGEGSWLTVV.

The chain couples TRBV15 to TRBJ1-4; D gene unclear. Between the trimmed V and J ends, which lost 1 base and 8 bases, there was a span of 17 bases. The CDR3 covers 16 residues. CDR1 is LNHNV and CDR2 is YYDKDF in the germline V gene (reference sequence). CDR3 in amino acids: CATSRVRAGWQEKLFF. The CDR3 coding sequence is TGTGCCACCAGCAGAGTTAGGGCAGGATGGCAAGAAAAACTGTTTTTT.

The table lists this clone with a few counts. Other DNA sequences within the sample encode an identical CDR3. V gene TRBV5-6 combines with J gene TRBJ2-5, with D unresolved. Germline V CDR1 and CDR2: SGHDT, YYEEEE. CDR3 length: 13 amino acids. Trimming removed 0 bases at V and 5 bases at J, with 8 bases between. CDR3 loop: CASSLGVGETQYF. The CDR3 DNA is TGTGCCAGCAGCTTGGGGGTCGGGGAGACCCAGTACTTC.

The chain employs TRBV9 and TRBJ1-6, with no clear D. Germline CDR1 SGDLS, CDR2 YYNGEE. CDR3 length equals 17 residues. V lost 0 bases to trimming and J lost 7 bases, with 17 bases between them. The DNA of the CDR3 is TGTGCCAGCAGCGTAGTAGGGTACCTCGAACAAAATTCACCCCTCCACTTT. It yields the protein CASSVVGYLEQNSPLHF.

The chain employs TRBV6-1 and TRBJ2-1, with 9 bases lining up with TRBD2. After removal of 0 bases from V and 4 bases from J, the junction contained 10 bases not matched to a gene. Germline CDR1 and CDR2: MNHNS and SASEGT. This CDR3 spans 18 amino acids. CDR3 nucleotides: TGTGCCAGCAGTGAAGCGTTGACCGGGACTAGCTCGTACAATGAGCAGTTCTTC. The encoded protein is CASSEALTGTSSYNEQFF.

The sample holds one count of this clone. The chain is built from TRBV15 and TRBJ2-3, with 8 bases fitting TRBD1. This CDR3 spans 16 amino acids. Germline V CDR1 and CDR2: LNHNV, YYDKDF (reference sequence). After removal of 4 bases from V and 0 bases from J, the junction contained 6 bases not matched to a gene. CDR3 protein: CATSTGQGASTDTQYF. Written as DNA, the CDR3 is TGTGCCACCAGCACCGGACAGGGTGCTAGCACAGATACGCAGTATTTT.

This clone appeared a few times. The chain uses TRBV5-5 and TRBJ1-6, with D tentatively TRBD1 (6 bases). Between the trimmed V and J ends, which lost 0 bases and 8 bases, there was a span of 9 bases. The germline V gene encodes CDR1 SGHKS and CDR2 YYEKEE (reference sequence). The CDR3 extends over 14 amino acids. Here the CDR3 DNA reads TGTGCCAGCAGCTTGGCGGGGGCTGATTCACCCCTCCACTTT. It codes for CASSLAGADSPLHF.

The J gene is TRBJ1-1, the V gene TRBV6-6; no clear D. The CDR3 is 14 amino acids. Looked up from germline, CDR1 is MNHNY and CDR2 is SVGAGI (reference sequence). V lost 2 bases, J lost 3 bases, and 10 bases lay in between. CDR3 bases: TGTGCCAGCAGTTACGTAGGGCTGGACACTGAAGCTTTCTTT. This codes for CASSYVGLDTEAFF.

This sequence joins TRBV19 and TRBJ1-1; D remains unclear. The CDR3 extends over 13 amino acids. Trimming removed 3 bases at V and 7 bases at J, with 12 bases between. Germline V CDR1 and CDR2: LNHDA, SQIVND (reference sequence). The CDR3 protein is CASSIKGVGEAFF. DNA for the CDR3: TGTGCCAGTAGTATCAAGGGAGTGGGTGAAGCTTTCTTT.

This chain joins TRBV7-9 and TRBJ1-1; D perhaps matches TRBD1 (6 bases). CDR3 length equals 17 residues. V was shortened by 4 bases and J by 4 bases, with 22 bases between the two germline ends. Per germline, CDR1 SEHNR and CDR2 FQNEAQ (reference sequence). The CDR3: CASSSNGGQKVGTEAFF. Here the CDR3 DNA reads TGTGCCAGCAGCTCGAATGGGGGGCAAAAGGTGGGCACTGAAGCTTTCTTT.